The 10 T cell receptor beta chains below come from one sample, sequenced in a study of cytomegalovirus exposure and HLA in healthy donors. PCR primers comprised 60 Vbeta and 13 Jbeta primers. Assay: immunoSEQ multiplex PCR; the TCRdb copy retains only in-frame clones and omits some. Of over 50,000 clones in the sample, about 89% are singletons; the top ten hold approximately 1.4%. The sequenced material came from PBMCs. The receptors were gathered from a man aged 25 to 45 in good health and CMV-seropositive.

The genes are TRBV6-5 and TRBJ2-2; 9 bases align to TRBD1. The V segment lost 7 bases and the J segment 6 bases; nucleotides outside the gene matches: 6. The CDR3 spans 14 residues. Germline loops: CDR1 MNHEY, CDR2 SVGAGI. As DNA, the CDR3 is TGTGCCAGCAAACGGACAGGGGCATCCGGGGAGCTGTTTTTT. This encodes CASKRTGASGELFF.

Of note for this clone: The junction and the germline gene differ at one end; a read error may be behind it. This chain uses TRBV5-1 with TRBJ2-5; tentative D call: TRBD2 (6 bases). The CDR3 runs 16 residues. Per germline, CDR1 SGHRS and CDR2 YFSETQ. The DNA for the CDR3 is TGCGCCAGCAACTTGGAGGGCAGGGCAAGCCGCGAGACCCAGTACTTC. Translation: CASNLEGRASRETQYF.

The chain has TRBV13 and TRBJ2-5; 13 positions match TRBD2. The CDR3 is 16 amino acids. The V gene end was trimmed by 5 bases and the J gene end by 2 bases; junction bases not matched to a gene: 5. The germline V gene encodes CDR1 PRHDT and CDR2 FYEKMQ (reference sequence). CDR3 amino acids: CASSRTSGSRQETQYF. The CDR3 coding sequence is TGTGCCAGCAGCCGGACTAGCGGGAGTCGGCAAGAGACCCAGTACTTC. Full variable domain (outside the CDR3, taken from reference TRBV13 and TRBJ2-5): AAGVIQSPRHLIKEKRETATLKCYPIPRHDTVYWYQQGPGQDPQFLISFYEKMQSDKGSIPDRFSAQQFSDYHSELNMSSLELGDSALYFCASSRTSGSRQETQYFGPGTRLLVL.

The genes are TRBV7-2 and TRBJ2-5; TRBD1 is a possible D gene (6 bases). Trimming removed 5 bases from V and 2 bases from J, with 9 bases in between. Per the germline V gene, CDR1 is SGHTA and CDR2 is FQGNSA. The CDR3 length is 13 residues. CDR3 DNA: TGTGCCAGCAGCGCCGGACAGCAAGAGACCCAGTACTTC. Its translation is CASSAGQQETQYF.

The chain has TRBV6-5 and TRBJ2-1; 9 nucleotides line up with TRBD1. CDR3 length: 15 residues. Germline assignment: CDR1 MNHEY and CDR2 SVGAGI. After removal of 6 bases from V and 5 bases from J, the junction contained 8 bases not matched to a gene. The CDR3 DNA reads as TGTGCCAGCAGGTACACAGGGGGCGCTCACAATGAGCAGTTCTTC. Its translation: CASRYTGGAHNEQFF.

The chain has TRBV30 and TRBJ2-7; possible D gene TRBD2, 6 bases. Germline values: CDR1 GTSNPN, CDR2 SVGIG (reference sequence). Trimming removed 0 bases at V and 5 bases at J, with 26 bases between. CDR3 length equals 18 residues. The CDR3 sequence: CAWSVRWGGNAAQDEQYF. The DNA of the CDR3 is TGTGCCTGGAGTGTCAGGTGGGGAGGAAATGCAGCTCAGGACGAGCAGTACTTC.

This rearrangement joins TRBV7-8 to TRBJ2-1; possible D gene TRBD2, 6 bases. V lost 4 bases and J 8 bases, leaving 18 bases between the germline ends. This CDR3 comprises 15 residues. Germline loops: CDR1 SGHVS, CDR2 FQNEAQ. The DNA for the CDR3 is TGTGCCAGCAGCTCCTTTCCGGGAGCGGGCGATGAGCAGTTCTTC. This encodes CASSSFPGAGDEQFF.

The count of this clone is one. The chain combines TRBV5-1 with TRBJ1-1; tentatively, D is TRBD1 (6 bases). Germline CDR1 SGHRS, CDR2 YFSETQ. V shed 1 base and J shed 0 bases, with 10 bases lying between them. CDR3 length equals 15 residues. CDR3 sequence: CASSLSGQMNTEAFF. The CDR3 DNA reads TGCGCCAGCAGCTTGTCCGGACAGATGAACACTGAAGCTTTCTTT.

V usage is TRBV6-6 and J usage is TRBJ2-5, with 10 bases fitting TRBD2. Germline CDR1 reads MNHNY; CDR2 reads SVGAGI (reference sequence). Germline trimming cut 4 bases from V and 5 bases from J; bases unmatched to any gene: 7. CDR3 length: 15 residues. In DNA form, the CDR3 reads TGTGCCAGCAGTTCAAGCGGGAGGGCCGGGGAGACCCAGTACTTC. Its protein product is CASSSSGRAGETQYF.

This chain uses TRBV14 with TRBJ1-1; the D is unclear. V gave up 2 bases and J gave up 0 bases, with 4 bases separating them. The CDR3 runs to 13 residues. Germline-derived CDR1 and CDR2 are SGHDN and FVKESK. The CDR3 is CASSQSLNTEAFF. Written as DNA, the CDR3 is TGTGCCAGCAGCCAATCTTTGAACACTGAAGCTTTCTTT.